Below are 11 T cell receptor beta chains sequenced from a single sample in a study of PD-L1 blockade in urothelial cancer. Clones were read by immunoSEQ multiplex PCR, and TCRdb kept only the in-frame ones, dropping some. The profile shows fewer than 35,000 clones, 87% of them singletons. This sample comprised PBMCs, obtained around atezolizumab (anti-PD-L1) treatment. The receptors shown here come from a man aged 50 to 60 with urothelial cancer.

The rearrangement links TRBV7-2 to TRBJ2-7; TRBD2 matches 14 bases. Germline lookup yields CDR1 SGHTA and CDR2 FQGNSA. The V and J ends lost 5 bases and 7 bases, in that order; junction bases with no gene match: 7. This CDR3 contains 15 residues. The CDR3 DNA reads TGTGCCAGCAGCCCGCGGACTAGCGGGAGGTCGGAGCAGTACTTC. Amino acid sequence: CASSPRTSGRSEQYF.

The chain recombines TRBV18 with TRBJ2-7, with 8 bases that match TRBD2. This CDR3 contains 13 residues. CDR1 is KGHSH, CDR2 LQKENI, per germline. The trim removed 4 bases at V and 4 bases at J, leaving 3 bases unmatched. CDR3 nucleotides: TGTGCCAGCTCACTCGGACTAGCTTACGAGCAGTACTTC. Its protein is CASSLGLAYEQYF.

The chain recombines TRBV28 with TRBJ1-1; D is perhaps TRBD1 (5 bases). The CDR3 covers 10 residues. Germline V gene sequence: CDR1 MDHEN, CDR2 SYDVKM. Trimming took 6 bases from V and 11 from J, leaving 10 bases between them. DNA of the CDR3: TGTGCCAGCAGGGCAGGGAGGGCTTTCTTT. Amino acids: CASRAGRAFF.

This clone was counted once. The gene calls are TRBV7-9 and TRBJ2-7; D not resolved. The CDR3 sequence is 12 residues long. The V and J ends lost 5 bases and 1 base respectively, with 6 bases between them. Germline assignment: CDR1 SEHNR and CDR2 FQNEAQ (reference sequence). The CDR3 here is CASSGISYEQYF. CDR3 nucleotide sequence: TGTGCCAGCAGCGGCATATCCTACGAGCAGTACTTC.

The chain links TRBV7-2 to TRBJ2-3, with 8 bases aligning to TRBD2. Trimming removed 1 base from V and 6 bases from J; junction bases left unmatched: 9. The CDR3 sequence is 16 residues long. From germline, CDR1 is SGHTA and CDR2 FQGNSA. CDR3 in amino acids: CASSLVLTGGPDTQYF. CDR3 coding DNA: TGTGCCAGCAGCTTAGTATTAACGGGGGGGCCGGATACGCAGTATTTT.

The rearrangement joins TRBV19 to TRBJ2-5; TRBD1 matches 8 bases. Germline V gene data show CDR1 as LNHDA and CDR2 as SQIVND (reference sequence). V shed 4 bases and J 6 bases; nucleotides not matched to a gene: 10. This CDR3 contains 15 residues. CDR3 nucleotides: TGTGCCAGTAGTAGCGGACAGGGTGCTTTAAAGACCCAGTACTTC. Translation: CASSSGQGALKTQYF.

CDR3: CASSVISYNSPLHF. CDR3 bases: TGTGCCAGCAGTGTTATCTCCTATAATTCACCCCTCCACTTT. V gene TRBV25-1 combines with J gene TRBJ1-6; D ambiguous. Germline CDR1 MGHDK, CDR2 SYGVNS. This CDR3 is built from 14 residues. The germline V and J ends were trimmed by 4 bases and 0 bases, with 4 bases remaining between them.

This clone was observed a few times. This rearrangement joins TRBV19 to TRBJ2-3; TRBD2 agrees at 9 bases. The CDR3 loop spans 16 amino acids. Germline trimming cut 5 bases from V and 3 bases from J; bases unmatched to any gene: 9. CDR1 is LNHDA and CDR2 is SQIVND in the germline V gene (reference sequence). The CDR3 loop is CASSLLAGAVTDTQYF. CDR3 in DNA: TGTGCCAGTAGTCTCTTAGCGGGAGCCGTGACAGATACGCAGTATTTT.

The chain is built from TRBV2 and TRBJ2-3; 10 nucleotides align to TRBD2. J gave up 0 bases and V 10 bases, and 10 bases lay outside the gene matches. From germline, CDR1 is SNHLY and CDR2 FYNNEI. The CDR3 runs to 16 residues. Here the CDR3 reads CANNRVTSGSTDTQYF. The CDR3 DNA reads TGTGCCAACAATAGAGTGACTAGCGGGAGCACAGATACGCAGTATTTT.

This clone was found once. The chain has TRBV4-3 and TRBJ2-7, with D tentatively TRBD1 (6 bases). CDR1 is LGHNA and CDR2 is YSLEER in the germline V gene. The CDR3 is made up of 15 amino acids. V shed 0 bases and J shed 1 base, with 10 bases lying between them. CDR3 amino acids: CASSQDSQGSYEQYF. The CDR3 DNA is TGCGCCAGCAGCCAAGATTCCCAGGGGTCCTACGAGCAGTACTTC.

V and J are TRBV9 and TRBJ1-2; TRBD1 matches at 7 bases. This CDR3 spans 15 amino acids. V dropped 1 base and J dropped 8; count of bases not matched to a gene: 11. The germline CDR1 and CDR2 sequences are SGDLS and YYNGEE. CDR3 amino acids: CASSVSQYRGRGYTF. In nucleotides, the CDR3 is TGTGCCAGCAGCGTAAGCCAATACAGGGGTCGGGGCTACACCTTC.